This TCR beta chain stems from a study of shared clonotypes between healthy human individuals. Study-wide findings and caveats: Clonotype sharing among donors, it was expected, would be affected by sequencing depth.

Germline V CDR1 and CDR2: SGHAT, FQNNGV. CDR3 size: 16 residues. V was clipped by 4 bases and J by 0 bases; unmatched bases: 7. Sequenced by immunoSEQ multiplex PCR; TCRdb stores in-frame clones only, minus some. The data hold 2,100,000 or so clones, with approximately 95% observed a single time. As regards this clone: Its antigen remains unidentified.

The receptor was isolated from a man aged 18 to 35 in good health. Material for sequencing was naive CD4+ T cells sorted from blood. Sample subset: CD45RA+ positively selected. The V gene is TRBV11-2, the J gene TRBJ2-7; 9 positions match TRBD1. Here the CDR3 DNA reads TGTGCCAGCAGCTCGGCTGGGACAGGGATCTCCTACGAGCAGTACTTC. Translating gives CASSSAGTGISYEQYF.